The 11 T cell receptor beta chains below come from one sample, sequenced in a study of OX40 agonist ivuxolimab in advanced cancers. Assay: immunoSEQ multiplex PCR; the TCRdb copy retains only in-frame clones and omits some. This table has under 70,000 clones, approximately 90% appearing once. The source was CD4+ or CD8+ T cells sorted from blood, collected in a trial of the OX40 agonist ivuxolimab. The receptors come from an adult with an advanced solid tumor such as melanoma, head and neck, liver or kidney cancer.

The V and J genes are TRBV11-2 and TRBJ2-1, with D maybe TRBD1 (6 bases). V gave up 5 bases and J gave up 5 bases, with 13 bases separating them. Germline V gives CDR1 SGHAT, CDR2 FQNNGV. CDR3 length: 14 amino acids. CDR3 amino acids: CASSLRTADNEQFF. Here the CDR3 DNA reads TGTGCCAGCAGCCTTAGGACAGCCGACAATGAGCAGTTCTTC.

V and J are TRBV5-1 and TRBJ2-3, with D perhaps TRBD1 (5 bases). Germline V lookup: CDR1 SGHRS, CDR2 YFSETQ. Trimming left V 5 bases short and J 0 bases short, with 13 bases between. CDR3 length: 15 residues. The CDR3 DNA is TGCGCCAGCAGAGGACATTGGTCAAGCACAGATACGCAGTATTTT. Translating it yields CASRGHWSSTDTQYF.

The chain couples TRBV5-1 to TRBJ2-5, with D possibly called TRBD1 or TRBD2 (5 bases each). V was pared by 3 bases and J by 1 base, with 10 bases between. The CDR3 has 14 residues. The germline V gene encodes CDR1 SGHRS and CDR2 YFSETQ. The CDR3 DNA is TGCGCCAGCAGCTACGGGACGACCCAAGAGACCCAGTACTTC. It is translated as CASSYGTTQETQYF. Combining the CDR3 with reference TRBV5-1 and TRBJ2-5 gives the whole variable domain KAGVTQTPRYLIKTRGQQVTLSCSPISGHRSVSWYQQTPGQGLQFLFEYFSETQRNKGNFPGRFSGRQFSNSRSEMNVSTLELGDSALYLCASSYGTTQETQYFGPGTRLLVL.

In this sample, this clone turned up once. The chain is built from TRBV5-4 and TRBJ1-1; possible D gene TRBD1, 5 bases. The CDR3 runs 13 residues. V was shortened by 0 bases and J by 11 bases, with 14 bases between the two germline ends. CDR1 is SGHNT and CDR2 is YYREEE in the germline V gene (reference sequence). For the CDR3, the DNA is TGTGCCAGCAGCTTGGACGGCCCGGGGGAGGCTTTCTTT. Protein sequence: CASSLDGPGEAFF.

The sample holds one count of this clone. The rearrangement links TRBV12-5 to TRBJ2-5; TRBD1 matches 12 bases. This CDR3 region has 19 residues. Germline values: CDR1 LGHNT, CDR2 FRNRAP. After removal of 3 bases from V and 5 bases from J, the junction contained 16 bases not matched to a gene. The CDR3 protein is CASGFSLTPGTGGAETQYF. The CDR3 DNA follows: TGTGCTAGTGGTTTCTCACTCACCCCCGGGACAGGGGGCGCCGAGACCCAGTACTTC.

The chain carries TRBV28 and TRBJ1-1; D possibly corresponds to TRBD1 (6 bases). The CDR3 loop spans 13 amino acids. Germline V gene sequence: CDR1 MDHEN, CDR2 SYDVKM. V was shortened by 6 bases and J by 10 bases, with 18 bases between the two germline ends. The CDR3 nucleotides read TGTGCCAGCAGGCGCGATGGCGGGGGCGTAGCTTTCTTT. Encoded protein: CASRRDGGGVAFF. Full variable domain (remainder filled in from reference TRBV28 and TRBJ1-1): DVKVTQSSRYLVKRTGEKVFLECVQDMDHENMFWYRQDPGLGLRLIYFSYDVKMKEKGDIPEGYSVSREKKERFSLILESASTNQTSMYLCASRRDGGGVAFFGQGTRLTVV.

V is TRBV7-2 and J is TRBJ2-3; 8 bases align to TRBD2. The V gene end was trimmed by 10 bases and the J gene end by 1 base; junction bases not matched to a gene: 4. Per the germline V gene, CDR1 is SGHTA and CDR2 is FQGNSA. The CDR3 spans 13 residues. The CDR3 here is CATAGLGTDTQYF. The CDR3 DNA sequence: TGTGCCACAGCGGGACTAGGCACAGATACGCAGTATTTT.

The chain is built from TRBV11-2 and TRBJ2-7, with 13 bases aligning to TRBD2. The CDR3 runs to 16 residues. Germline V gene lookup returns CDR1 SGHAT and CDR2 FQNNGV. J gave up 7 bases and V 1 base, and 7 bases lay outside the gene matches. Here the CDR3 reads CASSLGLAGGQGEQYF. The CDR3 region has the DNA TGTGCCAGCAGCTTAGGACTAGCGGGAGGCCAGGGTGAGCAGTACTTC.

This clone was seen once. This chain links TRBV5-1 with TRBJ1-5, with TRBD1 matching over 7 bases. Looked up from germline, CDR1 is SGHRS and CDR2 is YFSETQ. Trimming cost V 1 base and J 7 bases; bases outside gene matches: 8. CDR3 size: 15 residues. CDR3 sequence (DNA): TGCGCCAGCAGCTTGTTTGCAGGGGGTAGCCAGCCCCAGCATTTT. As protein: CASSLFAGGSQPQHF.

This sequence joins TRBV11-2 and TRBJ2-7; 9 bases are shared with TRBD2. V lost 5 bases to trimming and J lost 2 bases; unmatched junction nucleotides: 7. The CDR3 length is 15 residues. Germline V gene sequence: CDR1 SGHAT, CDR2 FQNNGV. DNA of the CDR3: TGTGCCAGCAGCCCCTCGGGACTAGCAGCCTACGAGCAGTACTTC. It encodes CASSPSGLAAYEQYF.

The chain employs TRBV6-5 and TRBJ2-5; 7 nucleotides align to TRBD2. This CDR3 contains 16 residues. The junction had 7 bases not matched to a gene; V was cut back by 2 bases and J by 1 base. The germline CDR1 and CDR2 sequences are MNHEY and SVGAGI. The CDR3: CASSYSGVGFQETQYF. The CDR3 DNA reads TGTGCCAGCAGTTACAGCGGGGTGGGGTTCCAAGAGACCCAGTACTTC.